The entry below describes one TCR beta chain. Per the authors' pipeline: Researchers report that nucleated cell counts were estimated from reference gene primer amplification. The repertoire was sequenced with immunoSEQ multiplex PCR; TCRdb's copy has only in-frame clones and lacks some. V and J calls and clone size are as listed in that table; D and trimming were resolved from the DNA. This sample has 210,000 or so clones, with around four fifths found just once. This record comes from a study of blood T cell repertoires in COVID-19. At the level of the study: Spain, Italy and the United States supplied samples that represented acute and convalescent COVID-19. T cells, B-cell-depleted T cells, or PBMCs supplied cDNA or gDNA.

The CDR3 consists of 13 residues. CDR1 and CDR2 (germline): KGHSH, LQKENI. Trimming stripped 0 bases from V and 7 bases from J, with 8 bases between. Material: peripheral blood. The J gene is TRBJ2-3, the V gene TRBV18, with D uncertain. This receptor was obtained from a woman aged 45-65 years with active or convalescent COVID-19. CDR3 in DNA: TGTGCCAGCTCACCACCGAGTACCAATACGCAGTATTTT. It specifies CASSPPSTNTQYF. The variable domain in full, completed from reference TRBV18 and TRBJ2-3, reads NAGVMQNPRHLVRRRGQEARLRCSPMKGHSHVYWYRQLPEEGLKFMVYLQKENIIDESGMPKERFSAEFPKEGPSILRIQQVVRGDSAAYFCASSPPSTNTQYFGPGTRLTVL.